Shown below are 5 T cell receptor beta chains from a single sample sequenced in a study of low-dose radiotherapy and immunotherapy resistance in tumors. Sample time point: before trial treatment. First-strand cDNA used TRAV- and TRBV-specific primers, covering alpha and beta chains. PCR amplification of the TCRs was performed with Phusion for 15 to 25 PCR cycles, and it relied on a constant-region primer together with a V-primer adapter. Each CDR3 protein is one row after TCRdb ran MiXCR on the reads. The sample has 54,000 or so distinct CDR3 sequences, 25% seen once. This specimen was PBMCs, taken before treatment. The source is a male donor with prostate cancer.

At least ten counts were recorded for this clonotype. The chain recombines TRBV12-3 or TRBV12-4 with TRBJ2-5, with 8 bases lining up with TRBD1. The J segment lost 3 bases and the V segment lost 5 bases, leaving 2 bases of the junction unmatched. The CDR3 has 13 residues. CDR3 in amino acids: CASSPDREETQYF. The CDR3 DNA follows: TGTGCCAGCAGTCCGGACAGGGAAGAGACCCAGTACTTC.

The genes are TRBV28 and TRBJ2-6; 12 positions agree with TRBD1. Germline V gene lookup returns CDR1 MDHEN and CDR2 SYDVKM. J lost 1 base, V lost 4 bases, and 5 bases had no gene match. This CDR3 contains 18 residues. The CDR3 region is CASSWGQGARSGANVLTF. CDR3 coding DNA: TGTGCCAGCAGTTGGGGACAGGGGGCGCGGTCTGGGGCCAACGTCCTGACTTTC.

This clonotype was seen many times. The junction does not match germline at one end; this may be a read error. The chain carries TRBV5-1 and TRBJ1-6, with unresolved D. Germline V gene data show CDR1 as SGHRS and CDR2 as YFSETQ. The CDR3 contains 16 residues. CDR3: CASSPTGVGFNSPLHF. The CDR3, as DNA: TGTGCCAGCAGCCCCACTGGCGTGGGGTTTAATTCACCCCTCCACTTT. Together with reference TRBV5-1 and TRBJ1-6, the CDR3 gives the full variable domain: KAGVTQTPRYLIKTRGQQVTLSCSPISGHRSVSWYQQTPGQGLQFLFEYFSETQRNKGNFPGRFSGRQFSNSRSEMNVSTLELGDSALYLCASSPTGVGFNSPLHFGNGTRLTVT.

This clonotype has ten or more counts. V and J are TRBV5-8 and TRBJ1-1; no clear D. The CDR3 is 15 amino acids. Trimming pared 1 base from V and 1 base from J, leaving 11 bases between. In germline, CDR1 is SGHTS, CDR2 YDEGEE. The CDR3 reads CASSLYGLTNTEAFF. DNA of the CDR3: TGTGCCAGCAGCTTGTATGGCCTTACGAACACTGAAGCTTTCTTT. Full variable domain (remainder filled in from reference TRBV5-8 and TRBJ1-1): EAGVTQSPTHLIKTRGQQATLRCSPISGHTSVYWYQQALGLGLQFLLWYDEGEERNRGNFPPRFSGRQFPNYSSELNVNALELEDSALYLCASSLYGLTNTEAFFGQGTRLTVV.

As for this clonotype: A far larger clone is only one base removed, so a read error is likely. The rearrangement uses TRBV11-1 and TRBJ2-1; D may match TRBD1 or TRBD2 (7 bases each). CDR3 length: 16 amino acids. V was pared by 5 bases and J by 10 bases, with 24 bases between. The germline CDR1 and CDR2 sequences are SGHAT and FQDESV (reference sequence). The CDR3 spells CASSTYPLGGGYEQFF. CDR3 nucleotide sequence: TGTGCCAGCAGCACATACCCTCTGGGAGGGGGCTACGAGCAGTTCTTC.